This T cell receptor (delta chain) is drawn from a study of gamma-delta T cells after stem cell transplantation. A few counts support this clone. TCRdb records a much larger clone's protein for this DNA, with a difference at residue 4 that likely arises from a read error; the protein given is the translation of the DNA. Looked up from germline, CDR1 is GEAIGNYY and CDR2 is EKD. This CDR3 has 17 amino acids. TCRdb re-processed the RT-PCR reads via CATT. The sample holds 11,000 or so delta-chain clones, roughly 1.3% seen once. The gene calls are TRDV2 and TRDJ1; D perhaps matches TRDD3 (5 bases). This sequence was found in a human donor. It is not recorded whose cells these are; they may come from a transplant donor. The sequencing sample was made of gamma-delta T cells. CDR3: CACGTVGGPPYTDKLIF. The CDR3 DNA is TGTGCCTGTGGCACCGTAGGGGGTCCCCCGTACACCGATAAACTCATCTTT.